This T cell receptor beta chain was recovered during a study of cytomegalovirus exposure and HLA in healthy donors. Study information: Out of roughly 170 million T cells, an earlier analysis found fewer than 140 million unique TCR beta sequences in total.

Trimming cost V 5 bases and J 6 bases; bases outside gene matches: 7. Per germline, CDR1 MNHNY and CDR2 SVGAGI (reference sequence). This CDR3 spans 15 amino acids. Participants comprised healthy donors of bone marrow. Study-wide findings and caveats: Association with HLA alleles at 0.05 false discovery rate was found for 15,000 or so TCR beta sequences in a later analysis.

The PCR used 60 Vbeta and 13 Jbeta primers. Clones were sequenced by immunoSEQ multiplex PCR, and TCRdb holds only the in-frame ones, with some missing. The sample includes roughly 73,000 clones. Notes on this clone: Its target is unknown.

Material: PBMCs. The genes are TRBV6-6 and TRBJ2-1; TRBD1 matches at 10 bases. The receptor comes from a female donor in good health and CMV-seropositive. Written as DNA, the CDR3 is TGTGCCAGCAGTGAGGCCGGGACAGGGGTCAATGAGCAGTTCTTC. As protein: CASSEAGTGVNEQFF.